Described below is a single TCR beta chain sequence and its context. Its antigen is not known. The repertoire was sequenced with immunoSEQ multiplex PCR; TCRdb's copy has only in-frame clones and lacks some. The sample lists about 75,000 clones; around 90% were seen once. This entry comes from a study of a mutant IDH1 vaccine in newly diagnosed glioma. Whole-study context: Vaccination of patients was performed eight times, in weeks 1, 3, 5, 7, 11, 15, 19 and 23.

J gave up 1 base and V 7 bases, and 14 bases lay outside the gene matches. Per germline, CDR1 MDHEN and CDR2 SYDVKM. This CDR3 has 17 amino acids. The time point was: week 5, during vaccination. Doses consisted of 300 ug of mutant IDH1 20-mer peptide each, paired with topical imiquimod. The starting material was PBMCs, obtained from a glioma patient whose treatment included an IDH1 peptide vaccine. The source of this sequence is a woman aged 50 to 65 with glioma. The chain employs TRBV28 and TRBJ2-3; the match to TRBD2 covers 7 bases. CDR3 DNA sequence: TGTGCCAGCACCACGTCCGGGCATACTAGCGGCACAGATACGCAGTATTTT. It translates to CASTTSGHTSGTDTQYF.